These 21 T cell receptor beta chains share one sample of origin, sequenced in a study of T cell responses to AZD1222 COVID-19 vaccine. The protocol was immunoSEQ multiplex PCR, while the TCRdb copy is restricted to in-frame clones and leaves out a portion. The data show some 110,000 clones, 80% to 90% seen once. The sequencing here drew on peripheral blood, taken on day 0 of AZD1222 vaccination. These receptors were taken from an adult in good health.

The chain joins TRBV24-1 to TRBJ2-1, with 10 bases fitting TRBD2. CDR1 is KGHDR, CDR2 SFDVKD, per germline. Trimming removed 9 bases from V and 5 bases from J; junction bases left unmatched: 6. This CDR3 is built from 14 residues. The CDR3 protein is CATSRAGGDNEQFF. CDR3 bases: TGTGCCACCTCGAGAGCGGGAGGGGACAATGAGCAGTTCTTC.

J is TRBJ2-1 and V is TRBV5-1; tentatively, D is TRBD1 or TRBD2 (5 bases each). V was shortened by 4 bases and J by 4 bases, with 18 bases between the two germline ends. Germline V gene sequence: CDR1 SGHRS, CDR2 YFSETQ. There are 16 residues in the CDR3. The CDR3 region is CASSVRDQRLYNEQFF. The CDR3 coding sequence is TGCGCCAGCAGCGTTAGGGACCAAAGACTATACAATGAGCAGTTCTTC.

In its sample, this clone was seen a few times. The chain has TRBV7-3 and TRBJ2-3; 8 nucleotides line up with TRBD1. The germline gives CDR1 SGHTA, CDR2 FQGTGA. This CDR3 has 15 residues. With 3 bases clipped from V and 4 bases from J, the junction kept 6 bases outside the gene matches. In DNA, the CDR3 is TGTGCCAGCAGCTTGGGACAGGTTAAGCCAGATACGCAGTATTTT. Its translation is CASSLGQVKPDTQYF.

This clone appeared a few times. This rearrangement joins TRBV6-4 to TRBJ1-6; D gene uncertain. Trimming cost V 2 bases and J 0 bases, with 14 bases left between them. Germline loops: CDR1 MRHNA, CDR2 SNTAGT. CDR3 length: 18 residues. The CDR3 spells CASSDERYSSSYNSPLHF. The CDR3 DNA reads as TGTGCCAGCAGTGACGAAAGGTACAGCAGCTCCTATAATTCACCCCTCCACTTT.

The chain joins TRBV10-1 to TRBJ2-7, with D possibly TRBD2 on 5 matching bases. Trimming removed 10 bases at V and 0 bases at J, with 13 bases between. CDR3 length equals 13 residues. Germline CDR1 and CDR2: WNHNN and SYGVQD (reference sequence). The CDR3 DNA is TGCGCCACCGGAGGACCTAGCTCCTACGAGCAGTACTTC. Protein: CATGGPSSYEQYF.

The CDR3 region is CASSPGARAYNSPLHF. CDR3 coding DNA: TGTGCCAGCAGCCCAGGGGCCAGGGCTTATAATTCACCCCTCCACTTT. The chain has TRBV3-1 (or the pseudogene TRBV3-2) and TRBJ1-6, with a tentative D call TRBD1 (6 bases). Germline CDR1 is LGHDT and CDR2 is YNNKEL (reference sequence). V was clipped by 4 bases and J by 4 bases, with 14 bases between them. The CDR3 is made up of 16 amino acids.

The chain is built from TRBV7-7 and TRBJ1-1, with D unresolved. The CDR3 loop spans 15 amino acids. Trimming pared 1 base from V and 2 bases from J, leaving 11 bases between. CDR1 and CDR2 from the germline V gene are SSHAT and FNYEAQ (reference sequence). The CDR3 sequence: CASSLGRSVNTEAFF. The CDR3, as DNA: TGTGCCAGCAGCTTAGGTCGGTCGGTAAACACTGAAGCTTTCTTT.

This clone was counted a few times. The V and J genes are TRBV19 and TRBJ2-5; weak D call: TRBD2 (5 bases). The V gene lost 6 bases and the J gene lost 3 bases, with 8 bases spanning the gap. CDR1 is LNHDA, CDR2 SQIVND, per germline (reference sequence). The CDR3 consists of 12 residues. The CDR3 sequence is CASRSGKETQYF. DNA for the CDR3: TGTGCCAGTAGGTCGGGGAAAGAGACCCAGTACTTC.

This chain connects TRBV5-1 to TRBJ2-3; TRBD2 matches 9 bases. J was trimmed by 2 bases and V by 4 bases; bases with no gene match: 8. Germline CDR1 is SGHRS and CDR2 is YFSETQ. The CDR3 covers 16 residues. The CDR3 DNA sequence: TGCGCCAGCAGCCCGCTAGCGGGGCGTAACACAGATACGCAGTATTTT. As protein: CASSPLAGRNTDTQYF.

The chain joins TRBV7-9 to TRBJ1-2, with D uncertain. The CDR3 has 14 amino acids. Germline assignment: CDR1 SEHNR and CDR2 FQNEAQ (reference sequence). V was pared by 1 base and J by 2 bases, with 8 bases between. The chain's CDR3 is CASSLEWGNYGYTF. The CDR3 DNA is TGTGCCAGCAGCTTAGAGTGGGGAAACTATGGCTACACCTTC.

V usage is TRBV10-3 and J usage is TRBJ2-2; TRBD2 aligns across 12 bases. CDR3 length equals 18 residues. The trim removed 0 bases at V and 5 bases at J, leaving 7 bases unmatched. Per germline, CDR1 ENHRY and CDR2 SYGVKD. The CDR3 nucleotides are TGTGCCATCAGTGAGTCCCCCACTAGCGGGGGGCTAACCGGGGAGCTGTTTTTT. It encodes CAISESPTSGGLTGELFF.

The chain employs TRBV5-6 and TRBJ2-2; D gene uncertain. Per the germline V gene, CDR1 is SGHDT and CDR2 is YYEEEE. The V end was cut by 0 bases, the J end by 0 bases, with 9 bases between. The length of the CDR3 is 16 residues. The CDR3 region is CASSLGTRSNTGELFF. The CDR3 DNA reads TGTGCCAGCAGCTTGGGGACCAGATCGAACACCGGGGAGCTGTTTTTT.

The chain couples TRBV7-2 to TRBJ2-7; the D gene is possibly TRBD2 (5 bases). Trimming cost V 4 bases and J 3 bases, with 10 bases left between them. The CDR3 runs 13 residues. Germline CDR1 reads SGHTA; CDR2 reads FQGNSA. The CDR3 region is CASSYGINYEQYF. For the CDR3, the DNA is TGTGCCAGCAGCTACGGGATTAACTACGAGCAGTACTTC. The full variable domain, completed using reference TRBV7-2 and TRBJ2-7, is GAGVSQSPSNKVTEKGKDVELRCDPISGHTALYWYRQSLGQGLEFLIYFQGNSAPDKSGLPSDRFSAERTGGSVSTLTIQRTQQEDSAVYLCASSYGINYEQYFGPGTRLTVT.

This rearrangement joins TRBV6-5 to TRBJ2-7, with D maybe TRBD1 (5 bases). The germline CDR1 and CDR2 sequences are MNHEY and SVGAGI. The CDR3 has 11 residues. V lost 4 bases to trimming and J lost 9 bases, with 10 bases between them. The chain's CDR3 is CASSLSGWQYF. In nucleotides, the CDR3 is TGTGCCAGCAGTTTATCAGGGTGGCAGTACTTC.

The J gene is TRBJ1-1, the V gene TRBV29-1; 11 positions agree with TRBD1. J gave up 3 bases and V 7 bases, and 4 bases lay outside the gene matches. The CDR3 is made up of 13 amino acids. Per the germline V gene, CDR1 is SQVTM and CDR2 is ANQGSEA. CDR3 sequence (DNA): TGCAGCGGACGGGACAGGGGGTACACTGAAGCTTTCTTT. Translation: CSGRDRGYTEAFF.

This clone was seen more than once but under ten times. V usage is TRBV7-9 and J usage is TRBJ1-2, with D possibly matching TRBD1 (5 bases). V dropped 5 bases and J dropped 2 bases, with 9 bases sitting between them. The CDR3 is 13 residues long. CDR1 is SEHNR, CDR2 FQNEAQ, per germline (reference sequence). The CDR3 reads CASSRRVNYGYTF. The CDR3 nucleotides read TGTGCCAGCAGCCGCAGGGTAAACTATGGCTACACCTTC.

This chain joins TRBV7-9 and TRBJ2-7; 8 bases align to TRBD1. Unmatched junction bases numbered 7, after V lost 5 bases and J lost 1 base. The CDR3 has 15 amino acids. CDR1 and CDR2 (germline): SEHNR, FQNEAQ (reference sequence). The CDR3 sequence is CASSQDRDKSYEQYF. The CDR3 bases are TGTGCCAGCAGCCAGGACAGGGACAAATCCTACGAGCAGTACTTC.

V usage is TRBV3-1 (or the pseudogene TRBV3-2) and J usage is TRBJ1-1; D is unclear. V lost 5 bases and J 2 bases, leaving 21 bases between the germline ends. Germline values: CDR1 LGHDT, CDR2 YNNKEL (reference sequence). CDR3 length: 17 amino acids. CDR3: CASSSRHGPNANTEAFF. For the CDR3, the DNA is TGTGCCAGCAGCAGTCGACACGGACCAAACGCCAACACTGAAGCTTTCTTT.

The chain recombines TRBV5-1 with TRBJ1-2, with unresolved D. V lost 0 bases and J 6 bases, leaving 12 bases between the germline ends. This CDR3 is 14 amino acids long. Germline V gene data show CDR1 as SGHRS and CDR2 as YFSETQ. The CDR3 loop is CASSLVPRPDGYTF. DNA for the CDR3: TGCGCCAGCAGCTTGGTCCCCCGGCCAGATGGCTACACCTTC.

The rearrangement links TRBV27 to TRBJ1-4; 8 nucleotides agree with TRBD1. This CDR3 is built from 14 residues. Trimming cost V 6 bases and J 10 bases; bases outside gene matches: 10. The germline gives CDR1 MNHEY, CDR2 SMNVEV (reference sequence). DNA for the CDR3: TGTGCCAGCAGGGAGGGACAGGTCGGGGCAAAACTGTTTTTT. Translation: CASREGQVGAKLFF.

The table lists this clone with a few counts. The chain recombines TRBV7-2 with TRBJ2-7, with D unresolved. CDR1 SGHTA and CDR2 FQGNSA come from the germline V gene. The CDR3 consists of 13 residues. The germline V and J ends were trimmed by 1 base and 2 bases, with 6 bases remaining between them. The CDR3 reads CASSLDAAYEQYF. In DNA, the CDR3 is TGTGCCAGCAGCTTAGACGCAGCCTACGAGCAGTACTTC. Together with reference TRBV7-2 and TRBJ2-7, the CDR3 gives the full variable domain: GAGVSQSPSNKVTEKGKDVELRCDPISGHTALYWYRQSLGQGLEFLIYFQGNSAPDKSGLPSDRFSAERTGGSVSTLTIQRTQQEDSAVYLCASSLDAAYEQYFGPGTRLTVT.